One and the same sample provided the 16 T cell receptor beta chains below, sequenced in a study of control samples from healthy donors and cancer patients. Only in-frame clones appear in the TCRdb table, and some are missing; sequencing was by immunoSEQ multiplex PCR. The table lists about 170,000 clones, 85% to 90% of them singletons. Material: blood. Every receptor here comes from a woman under 40 in good health.

The rearrangement joins TRBV4-1 to TRBJ1-2, with D possibly TRBD1 on 5 matching bases. Germline V lookup: CDR1 MGHRA, CDR2 YSYEKL. Trimming cost V 0 bases and J 2 bases, with 13 bases left between them. This CDR3 has 16 residues. CDR3: CASSQDLPGGNYGYTF. CDR3 DNA: TGCGCCAGCAGCCAAGATCTCCCGGGGGGGAACTATGGCTACACCTTC.

Regarding this clone: Distinct nucleotide sequences in the sample also encode this CDR3. The V and J genes are TRBV27 and TRBJ2-1; D is ambiguous. V lost 3 bases and J lost 0, with 3 bases in between. From germline, CDR1 is MNHEY and CDR2 SMNVEV (reference sequence). CDR3 size: 13 residues. The CDR3 spells CASSLSSYNEQFF. The DNA for the CDR3 is TGTGCCAGCAGTTTGTCCTCCTACAATGAGCAGTTCTTC.

The chain couples TRBV5-1 to TRBJ2-1; D perhaps matches TRBD1 (7 bases). Trimming cost V 6 bases and J 6 bases, with 19 bases left between them. The CDR3 length is 15 residues. Germline V CDR1 and CDR2: SGHRS, YFSETQ. CDR3 sequence: CASKGGQTFSNEQFF. The CDR3, as DNA: TGCGCCAGCAAGGGGGGACAGACTTTTTCCAATGAGCAGTTCTTC.

J is TRBJ1-4 and V is TRBV12-3 or TRBV12-4; no clear D. The CDR3 totals 11 residues. The V and J ends lost 6 bases and 4 bases respectively, with 3 bases between them. CDR3 region: CASRYNEKLFF. The DNA for the CDR3 is TGTGCCAGCAGGTATAATGAAAAACTGTTTTTT.

Only one count was recorded for this clone. At one end, the junction sequence differs from germline, possibly due to a read error. This rearrangement joins TRBV6-4 to TRBJ1-1; 8 nucleotides line up with TRBD1. Per germline, CDR1 MRHNA and CDR2 SNTAGT. The CDR3 loop spans 14 amino acids. CDR3 in amino acids: CASTDRDRWTEAFF. The CDR3 DNA follows: TGTGCCAGCACTGACCGGGACAGGTGGACTGAAGCTTTCTTT.

This clone appeared once. The chain is built from TRBV6-1 and TRBJ1-3; 9 bases align to TRBD1. After removal of 4 bases from V and 3 bases from J, the junction contained 7 bases not matched to a gene. The CDR3 extends over 16 amino acids. Germline V gene lookup returns CDR1 MNHNS and CDR2 SASEGT. CDR3 in amino acids: CASSVGTGSFGNTIYF. CDR3 coding DNA: TGTGCCAGCAGTGTCGGGACAGGGAGTTTTGGAAACACCATATATTTT.

Of note for this clone: Mismatch with germline at one junction end may stem from a read error. The rearrangement uses TRBV6-6 and TRBJ1-1; D not certain. The length of the CDR3 is 8 residues. Per the germline V gene, CDR1 is MNHNY and CDR2 is SVGAGI (reference sequence). CDR3 nucleotides: TGTGCCAGCACGGGAAGGCGATTT. It yields the protein CASTGRRF.

The rearrangement joins TRBV25-1 to TRBJ2-7; D remains unclear. The CDR3 consists of 11 residues. V lost 3 bases and J 5 bases, leaving 5 bases between the germline ends. In germline, CDR1 is MGHDK, CDR2 SYGVNS. The CDR3 DNA reads as TGTGCCAGCAGTGATTCGCACGAGCAGTACTTC. This gives the protein CASSDSHEQYF.

The CDR3 protein is CASSERTGNSPLHF. The DNA for the CDR3 is TGTGCCAGCAGTGAGCGGACAGGGAATTCACCCCTCCACTTT. The chain uses TRBV6-1 and TRBJ1-6; TRBD1 matches 8 bases. Germline V gives CDR1 MNHNS, CDR2 SASEGT. The CDR3 extends over 14 amino acids. V gave up 3 bases and J gave up 7 bases; unmatched junction bases: 2.

This clone was counted a single time. The genes are TRBV9 and TRBJ2-7; 12 nucleotides line up with TRBD2. Germline V gene lookup returns CDR1 SGDLS and CDR2 YYNGEE. The J segment lost 3 bases and the V segment lost 4 bases, leaving 5 bases of the junction unmatched. CDR3 size: 15 residues. CDR3: CASSQTSGSIYEQYF. DNA of the CDR3: TGTGCCAGCAGCCAGACTAGCGGGAGCATCTACGAGCAGTACTTC.

The chain recombines TRBV10-3 with TRBJ1-6; maybe TRBD1 (5 bases). CDR1 and CDR2 from the germline V gene are ENHRY and SYGVKD. The CDR3 totals 13 residues. V was shortened by 3 bases and J by 10 bases, with 10 bases between the two germline ends. CDR3 nucleotides: TGTGCCATCAGTGATGGGGGAATCTCACCCCTCCACTTT. It translates to CAISDGGISPLHF.

The CDR3 protein is CASDSGQGAFGYGYTF. For the CDR3, the DNA is TGTGCCAGCGACTCGGGACAGGGGGCCTTCGGCTATGGCTACACCTTC. This sequence joins TRBV9 and TRBJ1-2; 12 bases match TRBD1. V dropped 7 bases and J dropped 4; count of bases not matched to a gene: 11. Germline lookup yields CDR1 SGDLS and CDR2 YYNGEE. The CDR3 is made up of 16 amino acids.

V usage is TRBV10-3 and J usage is TRBJ1-2; no definite D call. CDR1 is ENHRY, CDR2 SYGVKD, per germline. The CDR3 consists of 15 residues. Trimming removed 10 bases from V and 5 bases from J, with 23 bases in between. CDR3: CATIPRVEGRYGYTF. CDR3 DNA sequence: TGTGCCACCATACCTAGGGTTGAGGGTCGGTATGGCTACACCTTC.

This clone was recorded once. The V call is TRBV28, the J call TRBJ2-7; possibly TRBD1 for D (6 bases). V was cut by 6 bases and J by 4 bases, with 19 bases left in between. The CDR3 loop spans 15 amino acids. CDR1 and CDR2 from the germline V gene are MDHEN and SYDVKM. The CDR3 nucleotides read TGTGCCAGCAGCCCTCCCGGGACACCTGGTTACGAGCAGTACTTC. Protein sequence: CASSPPGTPGYEQYF.

DNA for the CDR3: TGTGCCAGCAGCTCCGGGCAGGGGGCCTACGAGCAGTACGTC. It specifies CASSSGQGAYEQYV. The chain is built from TRBV28 and TRBJ2-7, with TRBD1 matching over 7 bases. The CDR3 sequence is 14 residues long. Germline CDR1 and CDR2: MDHEN and SYDVKM. Unmatched junction bases numbered 7, after V lost 6 bases and J lost 2 bases.

This sequence joins TRBV14 and TRBJ2-1; D remains unclear. Trimming stripped 4 bases from V and 1 base from J, with 8 bases between. Germline assignment: CDR1 SGHDN and CDR2 FVKESK. The CDR3 spans 14 residues. The chain's CDR3 is CASSPMGSYNEQFF. For the CDR3, the DNA is TGTGCCAGCAGCCCGATGGGGTCCTACAATGAGCAGTTCTTC.